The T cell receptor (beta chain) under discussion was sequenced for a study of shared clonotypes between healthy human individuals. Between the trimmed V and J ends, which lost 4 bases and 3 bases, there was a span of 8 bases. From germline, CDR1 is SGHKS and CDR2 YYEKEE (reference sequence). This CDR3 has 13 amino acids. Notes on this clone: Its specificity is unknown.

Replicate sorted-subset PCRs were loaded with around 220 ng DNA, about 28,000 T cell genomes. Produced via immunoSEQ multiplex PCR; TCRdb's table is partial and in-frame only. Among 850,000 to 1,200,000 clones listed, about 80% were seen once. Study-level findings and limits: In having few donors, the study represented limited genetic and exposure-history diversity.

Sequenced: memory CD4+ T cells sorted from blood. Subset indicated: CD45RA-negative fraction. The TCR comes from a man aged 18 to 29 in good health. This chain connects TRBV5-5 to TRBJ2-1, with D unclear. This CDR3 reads CASSVYYYNEQFF. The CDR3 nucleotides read TGTGCCAGCAGCGTCTACTACTACAATGAGCAGTTCTTC.